A single T cell receptor (beta chain) is shown here with its context. This sample was taken from a study of blood T cell repertoires in COVID-19. Germline V gives CDR1 ENHRY, CDR2 SYGVKD. After removal of 4 bases from V and 6 bases from J, the junction contained 4 bases not matched to a gene. This CDR3 region has 15 residues. Assay: immunoSEQ multiplex PCR; the TCRdb copy retains only in-frame clones and omits some. The repertoire has about 170,000 clones, roughly 80% of them found once; the top ten carry more than 6%. The sample taken for sequencing was peripheral blood. This sequence originates from a woman between 40 and 55 years old with COVID-19, enrolled during active disease. This chain connects TRBV10-3 to TRBJ2-5; 14 nucleotides line up with TRBD2. In DNA, the CDR3 is TGTGCCATCAGTGGACTAGCGGGGGGGCCTCAGACCCAGTACTTC. Its protein is CAISGLAGGPQTQYF.